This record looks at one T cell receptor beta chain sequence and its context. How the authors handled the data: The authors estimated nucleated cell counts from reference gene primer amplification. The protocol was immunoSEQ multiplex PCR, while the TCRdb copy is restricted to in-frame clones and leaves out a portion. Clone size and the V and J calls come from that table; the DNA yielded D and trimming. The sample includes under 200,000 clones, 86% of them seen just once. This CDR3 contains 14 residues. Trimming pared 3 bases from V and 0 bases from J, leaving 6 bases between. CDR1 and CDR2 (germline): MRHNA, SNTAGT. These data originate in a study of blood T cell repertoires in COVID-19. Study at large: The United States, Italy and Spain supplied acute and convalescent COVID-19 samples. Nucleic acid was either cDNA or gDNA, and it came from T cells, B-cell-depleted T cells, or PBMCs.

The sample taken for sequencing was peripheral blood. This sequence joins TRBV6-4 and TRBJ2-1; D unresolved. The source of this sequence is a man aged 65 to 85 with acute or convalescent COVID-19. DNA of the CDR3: TGTGCCAGCAGTGAGACGGGCTCCTACAATGAGCAGTTCTTC. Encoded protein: CASSETGSYNEQFF.